This TCR beta chain was obtained from a study of cytomegalovirus exposure and HLA in healthy donors. The PCR made use of 60 Vbeta and 13 Jbeta primers. The protocol was immunoSEQ multiplex PCR, while the TCRdb copy is restricted to in-frame clones and leaves out a portion. The sample gives approximately 110,000 clones, roughly 82% of which show up once; about 13% is in the top ten. About this clone: Its antigen is still unknown.

The CDR3 is made up of 13 amino acids. Between the trimmed V and J ends, which lost 3 bases and 7 bases, there was a span of 10 bases. Germline V gene lookup returns CDR1 SGHTA and CDR2 FQGNSA. The study's findings and limits: TCR beta chains associated with HLA were, in a later analysis, more clonally expanded than equally common others. Accounts indicate the classifier identified cytomegalovirus status with strong specificity and sensitivity.

The origin of this receptor is a woman aged 55-70 years in good health and CMV-seropositive. The rearrangement links TRBV7-2 to TRBJ1-5, with D tentatively TRBD1 (5 bases). The material sequenced was PBMCs. CDR3 DNA sequence: TGTGCCAGCAGCTTTGGGGCGATACAGCCCCAGCATTTT. This translates into CASSFGAIQPQHF.